A selection of T cell receptor beta chains follows, all from one sample in a study of T cell responses to AZD1222 COVID-19 vaccine. The data were produced by immunoSEQ multiplex PCR, yet TCRdb's version contains in-frame clones alone and is incomplete. The sample gives 90,000 to 150,000 clones, roughly 90% of which show up once; 7.5% to 9.5% is in the top ten. Source: peripheral blood, taken on day 0 of AZD1222 vaccination. The source is an adult in good health. The CDR3 runs from the conserved cysteine through the conserved F or W. Fields, in order: V gene, CDR3 length, J gene, CDR3 protein.

>TRBV29-1|15|TRBJ2-3
CSVEIRAPSTDTQYF
>TRBV9|15|TRBJ2-7
CASSPTRTDSYEQYF
>TRBV2|12|TRBJ1-4
CASSDPDRKLFF
>TRBV14|16|TRBJ2-7
CASSQGGVGLSYEQYF
>TRBV2|14|TRBJ1-5
CASGSTGAYQPQHF
>TRBV18|15|TRBJ2-3
CASSPEGLNTDTQYF
>TRBV11-2|15|TRBJ1-1
CASSPPEGQRNEAFF
>TRBV4-1|13|TRBJ2-7
CASSQDNRDEQYF
>TRBV7-9|12|TRBJ1-1
CASSLAREGTFF
>TRBV18|14|TRBJ1-3
CASSARQGGNTIYF
>TRBV2|13|TRBJ1-5
CASRKVVNQPQHF
>TRBV15|18|TRBJ1-1
CATSRVTGRLISRTEAFF
>TRBV5-1|15|TRBJ2-5
CASSITSGRQETQYF
>TRBV9|20|TRBJ2-7
CASSHTPGLAGGQIGYEQYF
>TRBV2|18|TRBJ2-4
CASSAQTRGHRAKNIQYF
>TRBV5-1|14|TRBJ1-4
CASSSGGRGEKLFF
>TRBV30|14|TRBJ1-5
CAWSAGGANQPQHF
>TRBV6-1|15|TRBJ1-1
CASSERQGRETEAFF
>TRBV18|13|TRBJ2-3
CASSPGSTDTQYF
>TRBV29-1|11|TRBJ1-1
CSVDKGQEAFF
>TRBV20-1|14|TRBJ1-1
CSASRGGVGTEAFF
>TRBV28|13|TRBJ2-7
CASRISGSYEQYF
>TRBV3-1/TRBV3-2|12|TRBJ2-2
CASSQNTGELFF
>TRBV7-9|17|TRBJ1-4
CASSSVTGMEGNEKLFF
>TRBV18|14|TRBJ1-6
CASSVDRDNSPLHF
>TRBV6-4|14|TRBJ1-1
CASRPGAGNTEAFF
>TRBV21-1|15|TRBJ2-7
CASTQGREGSNEQYF
>TRBV16|14|TRBJ1-5
CASSHQAWGQPQHF
>TRBV30|13|TRBJ2-5
CAWNQNTQETQYF
>TRBV28|15|TRBJ2-1
CASSPTRSSYNEQFF
>TRBV11-2|18|TRBJ2-7
CASSRSRGSSGSIHEQYF
>TRBV5-1|13|TRBJ2-1
CASSLVAADEQFF
>TRBV6-5|15|TRBJ2-1
CASNRGSSGKGEQFF
>TRBV5-1|14|TRBJ1-1
CASSLAYGNTEAFF
>TRBV30|13|TRBJ1-4
CAWSGGSGEKLFF
>TRBV18|14|TRBJ2-7
CASSPPGTGLEQYF
>TRBV5-1|15|TRBJ2-2
CASSLVGDSTGELFF
>TRBV28|16|TRBJ1-4
CASSNGVGATNEKLFF
>TRBV10-2|15|TRBJ2-1
CASSESRGPLDEQFF
>TRBV7-8|17|TRBJ1-1
CASSLAGTGIRNTEAFF
>TRBV6-5|15|TRBJ2-1
CASSYSRVSYNEQFF
>TRBV5-1|14|TRBJ2-7
CASSPLGRVSEQYF
>TRBV5-1|16|TRBJ2-3
CASMPGLARFTDTQYF
>TRBV5-1|16|TRBJ1-3
CASSLTGGGTGNTIYF
>TRBV2|15|TRBJ2-2
CASNLVGQGAGELFF
>TRBV5-4|14|TRBJ1-4
CASSLQGPTEKLFF
>TRBV2|13|TRBJ2-1
CASSSLEYNEQFF
>TRBV7-9|15|TRBJ1-1
CASSLVFGTGTEAFF
>TRBV19|18|TRBJ1-5
CASSSPGQEDYSNQPQHF
>TRBV6-6|15|TRBJ1-4
CASSPGTDLNEKLFF
>TRBV10-3|13|TRBJ1-4
CAIRAGLYEKLFF
>TRBV28|15|TRBJ1-2
CASSFSSDSAYGYTF
>TRBV6-5|14|TRBJ1-2
CASSYSQENYGYTF
>TRBV28|15|TRBJ2-7
CASRGPGLADYEQYF